A single sample gave rise to the 13 T cell receptor beta chains below, sequenced in a study of OX40 agonist ivuxolimab in advanced cancers. The library came from the immunoSEQ multiplex PCR assay. What TCRdb holds here is the immuneACCESS table cut down to in-frame rearrangements. Part of the clones is not present; checked against another copy, under half of the missing clones reflect an unresolved V gene, and the others are unexplained. The sample contains about 45,000 clones, approximately 91% of them found a single time. The top ten hold around 19% of the sample. The sample here was CD4+ or CD8+ T cells sorted from blood, taken in a trial of the OX40 agonist ivuxolimab. The receptor source for this set is an adult with an advanced solid tumor such as melanoma, head and neck, liver or kidney cancer.

This sequence joins TRBV7-6 and TRBJ1-2, with D perhaps matching TRBD1 (5 bases). The CDR3 is made up of 12 amino acids. Germline CDR1 SGHVS, CDR2 FNYEAQ. V was trimmed by 4 bases and J by 8 bases, leaving 11 bases between them. Written as DNA, the CDR3 is TGTGCCAGCAGCTCGGACACCCTAGGCTACACCTTC. Encoded protein: CASSSDTLGYTF.

This chain joins TRBV30 and TRBJ1-2; D gene ambiguous. V lost 2 bases, J lost 4 bases, and 14 bases lay in between. This CDR3 is built from 14 residues. From germline, CDR1 is GTSNPN and CDR2 SVGIG (reference sequence). The chain's CDR3 is CAWSPPPVGYGYTF. CDR3 in DNA: TGTGCCTGGAGTCCCCCCCCGGTGGGCTATGGCTACACCTTC.

The genes are TRBV9 and TRBJ2-5, with D hard to call. Germline assignment: CDR1 SGDLS and CDR2 YYNGEE. This CDR3 has 14 amino acids. Trimming removed 3 bases at V and 7 bases at J, with 16 bases between. The CDR3 is CASSAQDPEGTQYF. The DNA for the CDR3 is TGTGCCAGCAGCGCCCAGGACCCAGAAGGGACCCAGTACTTC.

The chain joins TRBV27 to TRBJ2-7, with D possibly matching TRBD1 (6 bases). The CDR3 is 14 residues long. Germline loops: CDR1 MNHEY, CDR2 SMNVEV (reference sequence). Trimming left V 7 bases short and J 7 bases short, with 20 bases between. CDR3 loop: CASNLQGVIGEQYF. The CDR3 DNA is TGTGCCAGCAACTTACAGGGTGTTATCGGTGAGCAGTACTTC.

Written as DNA, the CDR3 is TGCGCCAGCAGTGGGCTAGCGGGAGGGAAGGGGTTCTTC. Translated, it gives CASSGLAGGKGFF. V and J are TRBV5-1 and TRBJ2-1; 12 bases line up with TRBD2. V was pared by 5 bases and J by 15 bases, with 9 bases of the junction left unmatched. CDR1 is SGHRS, CDR2 YFSETQ, per germline. This CDR3 contains 13 residues.

This sequence joins TRBV4-2 and TRBJ1-1; D remains ambiguous. The germline gives CDR1 LGHNA, CDR2 YNFKEQ. The CDR3 is made up of 13 amino acids. V lost 4 bases to trimming and J lost 4 bases, with 10 bases between them. The CDR3 DNA reads TGTGCCAGCAGCCCCGGTGGGGTCACTGAAGCTTTCTTT. Translated: CASSPGGVTEAFF.

The chain couples TRBV30 to TRBJ2-2; tentative D call: TRBD2 (5 bases). The V gene's germline CDR1 is GTSNPN and CDR2 SVGIG (reference sequence). Trimming pared 0 bases from V and 7 bases from J, leaving 15 bases between. This CDR3 contains 15 residues. The CDR3 DNA sequence: TGTGCCTGGAGTGTACGTCTCGGGATCAGCGGGGAGCTGTTTTTT. Protein product: CAWSVRLGISGELFF.

This clone was counted a few times. The chain has TRBV2 and TRBJ1-1, with a tentative D call TRBD1 (5 bases). Trimming removed 11 bases at V and 5 bases at J, with 9 bases between. Per the germline V gene, CDR1 is SNHLY and CDR2 is FYNNEI. The CDR3 is made up of 10 amino acids. CDR3 sequence: CAGGETEAFF. In DNA, the CDR3 is TGTGCCGGAGGGGAGACTGAAGCTTTCTTT.

V is TRBV14 and J is TRBJ2-7, with D possibly TRBD1 on 6 matching bases. V dropped 3 bases and J dropped 7 bases, with 13 bases sitting between them. This CDR3 has 13 residues. The germline V gene encodes CDR1 SGHDN and CDR2 FVKESK. CDR3 protein: CASSHMGADEQYF. CDR3 bases: TGTGCCAGCAGCCACATGGGGGCGGATGAGCAGTACTTC.

The V gene is TRBV7-9, the J gene TRBJ2-1, with D uncertain. Trimming shortened V by 1 base and J by 2 bases, and 9 bases separated the two germline ends. Germline CDR1 reads SEHNR; CDR2 reads FQNEAQ (reference sequence). CDR3 size: 15 residues. Here the CDR3 reads CASSLEASPYNEQFF. CDR3 coding DNA: TGTGCCAGCAGCTTAGAAGCTAGTCCCTACAATGAGCAGTTCTTC.

The gene calls are TRBV19 and TRBJ2-7, with TRBD1 identical over 9 bases. The CDR3 has 13 amino acids. Germline V gene sequence: CDR1 LNHDA, CDR2 SQIVND (reference sequence). Losses at the gene ends were 10 bases for V and 0 bases for J; bases not matched to a gene: 4. The CDR3 sequence is CATGTGSSYEQYF. CDR3 nucleotide sequence: TGTGCCACCGGGACAGGGAGCTCCTACGAGCAGTACTTC.

This chain links TRBV5-6 with TRBJ1-1, with D maybe TRBD1 (5 bases). Per germline, CDR1 SGHDT and CDR2 YYEEEE. The CDR3 loop spans 12 amino acids. The V and J ends lost 1 base and 5 bases respectively, with 6 bases between them. The CDR3 coding sequence is TGTGCCAGCAGCTTGACAGGAACTGAAGCTTTCTTT. It translates to CASSLTGTEAFF.

The chain uses TRBV15 and TRBJ2-5; possibly TRBD2 for D (6 bases). The germline V gene has CDR1 LNHNV and CDR2 YYDKDF (reference sequence). V lost 0 bases and J lost 2, with 10 bases in between. This CDR3 has 15 amino acids. The CDR3 DNA is TGTGCCACCAGCAGAGATGGAGGGAGGCAAGAGACCCAGTACTTC. This encodes CATSRDGGRQETQYF.